The 19 T cell receptor beta chains presented below share a single source sample, sequenced in a study of OX40 agonist ivuxolimab in advanced cancers. The data were produced by immunoSEQ multiplex PCR, yet TCRdb's version contains in-frame clones alone and is incomplete. The sample has 92,000 or so clones; 84% are singletons. The starting material was CD4+ or CD8+ T cells sorted from blood, obtained in a trial of the OX40 agonist ivuxolimab. The receptor set was obtained from an adult with an advanced solid tumor such as melanoma, head and neck, liver or kidney cancer.

This chain uses TRBV10-2 with TRBJ2-7; D tentatively fits TRBD1 or TRBD2 (5 bases each). This CDR3 comprises 13 residues. CDR1 WSHSY and CDR2 SAAADI come from the germline V gene. V lost 7 bases, J lost 2 bases, and 12 bases lay in between. This CDR3 is CASKEDITYEQYF. As DNA, the CDR3 is TGCGCCAGCAAGGAGGACATTACCTACGAGCAGTACTTC.

The V and J genes are TRBV2 and TRBJ2-7; TRBD2 agrees at 10 bases. This CDR3 has 14 residues. Trimming at V came to 2 bases and at J to 6 bases, leaving 4 bases not matched to a gene. Looked up from germline, CDR1 is SNHLY and CDR2 is FYNNEI. The CDR3 DNA reads TGTGCCAGCAGTGAAAAGCGGGAGGGCGCCGAGCAGTACTTC. Residues: CASSEKREGAEQYF.

The J gene is TRBJ1-2, the V gene TRBV13, with D maybe TRBD1 (5 bases). This CDR3 is 14 amino acids long. Germline assignment: CDR1 PRHDT and CDR2 FYEKMQ (reference sequence). V lost 0 bases, J lost 1 base, and 6 bases lay in between. CDR3 sequence (DNA): TGTGCCAGCAGCTTAGGCGGGGGTAACTATGGCTACACCTTC. It translates to CASSLGGGNYGYTF.

The V call is TRBV19, the J call TRBJ2-2; no reliable D call. The CDR3 loop spans 12 amino acids. Germline lookup yields CDR1 LNHDA and CDR2 SQIVND (reference sequence). Trimming cost V 5 bases and J 6 bases, with 7 bases left between them. CDR3 region: CASSPPSGELFF. The CDR3 DNA reads TGTGCCAGTAGTCCTCCCTCCGGGGAGCTGTTTTTT.

Written as DNA, the CDR3 is TGTGCCAGCAGGGCTAGCGGGAGGCAGGAGACCCAGTACTTC. Its protein is CASRASGRQETQYF. V gene TRBV2 combines with J gene TRBJ2-5, with 11 bases fitting TRBD2. The CDR3 has 14 residues. Germline CDR1 is SNHLY and CDR2 is FYNNEI. Trimming removed 6 bases from V and 5 bases from J; junction bases left unmatched: 5. The full variable domain, its missing parts supplied by reference TRBV2 and TRBJ2-5, is EPEVTQTPSHQVTQMGQEVILRCVPISNHLYFYWYRQILGQKVEFLVSFYNNEISEKSEIFDDQFSVERPDGSNFTLKIRSTKLEDSAMYFCASRASGRQETQYFGPGTRLLVL.

The chain joins TRBV5-1 to TRBJ1-4; 8 nucleotides line up with TRBD1. V shed 4 bases and J 12 bases; nucleotides not matched to a gene: 11. Germline values: CDR1 SGHRS, CDR2 YFSETQ. The CDR3 is 14 amino acids. CDR3 protein: CASSVGQGRFQLFF. For the CDR3, the DNA is TGCGCCAGCAGCGTTGGACAGGGCCGCTTTCAACTGTTTTTT.

This clone occurred once. The chain carries TRBV29-1 and TRBJ1-2, with TRBD1 matching over 11 bases. The CDR3 runs 16 residues. The trim removed 6 bases at V and 3 bases at J, leaving 12 bases unmatched. Germline V gene lookup returns CDR1 SQVTM and CDR2 ANQGSEA. The CDR3: CSVFRDRGSSDYGYTF. CDR3 in DNA: TGCAGCGTGTTCCGGGACAGGGGGTCGTCAGACTATGGCTACACCTTC.

This chain joins TRBV29-1 and TRBJ1-4; D is unclear. The CDR3 sequence is 13 residues long. Germline CDR1 reads SQVTM; CDR2 reads ANQGSEA. The V and J ends lost 7 bases and 8 bases respectively, with 17 bases between them. The CDR3 sequence is CSAGGPLAEKLFF. The CDR3 nucleotides read TGCAGCGCAGGTGGGCCGTTGGCGGAAAAACTGTTTTTT.

This clone was counted once. V usage is TRBV7-8 and J usage is TRBJ1-5; D is undetermined. Trimming removed 8 bases at V and 2 bases at J, with 16 bases between. The CDR3 sequence is 15 residues long. Per germline, CDR1 SGHVS and CDR2 FQNEAQ. The CDR3 region is CASQAGNLGNQPQHF. CDR3 sequence (DNA): TGTGCCAGCCAAGCGGGGAACCTTGGCAATCAGCCCCAGCATTTT. Combining the CDR3 with reference TRBV7-8 and TRBJ1-5 gives the whole variable domain GAGVSQSPRYKVAKRGQDVALRCDPISGHVSLFWYQQALGQGPEFLTYFQNEAQLDKSGLPSDRFFAERPEGSVSTLKIQRTQQEDSAVYLCASQAGNLGNQPQHFGDGTRLSIL.

The V call is TRBV7-8, the J call TRBJ2-3; 7 nucleotides match TRBD1. Trimming removed 2 bases from V and 4 bases from J; junction bases left unmatched: 12. Germline values: CDR1 SGHVS, CDR2 FQNEAQ. The CDR3 length is 17 residues. The CDR3 nucleotides are TGTGCCAGCAGCTTATCGAGGGGGCTTCGTTCTCCAGATACGCAGTATTTT. This encodes CASSLSRGLRSPDTQYF. Using reference TRBV7-8 and TRBJ2-3 for the parts outside the CDR3, the full variable domain is GAGVSQSPRYKVAKRGQDVALRCDPISGHVSLFWYQQALGQGPEFLTYFQNEAQLDKSGLPSDRFFAERPEGSVSTLKIQRTQQEDSAVYLCASSLSRGLRSPDTQYFGPGTRLTVL.

This chain uses TRBV6-1 with TRBJ2-2; 10 bases agree with TRBD2. The V segment lost 6 bases and the J segment 8 bases; nucleotides outside the gene matches: 9. From germline, CDR1 is MNHNS and CDR2 SASEGT. The CDR3 is 15 residues long. This chain's CDR3 is CASRGGTAGGGELFF. The CDR3 DNA is TGTGCCAGCAGAGGCGGTACAGCGGGAGGGGGGGAGCTGTTTTTT.

The chain links TRBV10-1 to TRBJ2-5, with D maybe TRBD1 (7 bases). Germline assignment: CDR1 WNHNN and CDR2 SYGVQD (reference sequence). The CDR3 is 16 residues long. V was clipped by 0 bases and J by 5 bases, with 16 bases between them. CDR3 residues: CASSESSRGVPETQYF. The CDR3 nucleotides are TGCGCCAGCAGTGAGTCGTCCAGGGGGGTCCCGGAGACCCAGTACTTC.

This clone was found a few times. The chain joins TRBV11-2 to TRBJ1-1; D is possibly TRBD1 (5 bases). The length of the CDR3 is 12 residues. The germline V gene has CDR1 SGHAT and CDR2 FQNNGV. Trimming left V 6 bases short and J 8 bases short, with 13 bases between. This chain's CDR3 is CASRAGGDEAFF. The CDR3 bases are TGTGCCAGCAGGGCCGGGGGGGACGAAGCTTTCTTT.

The rearrangement links TRBV9 to TRBJ1-1, with D possibly matching TRBD1 (5 bases). Trimming took 3 bases from V and 1 from J, leaving 13 bases between them. The V gene's germline CDR1 is SGDLS and CDR2 YYNGEE. This CDR3 contains 15 residues. CDR3 sequence (DNA): TGTGCCAGCAGCGGATCCCCTGGGGGGAACACTGAAGCTTTCTTT. This sequence encodes CASSGSPGGNTEAFF. Filled out from reference TRBV9 and TRBJ1-1, the complete variable domain reads DSGVTQTPKHLITATGQRVTLRCSPRSGDLSVYWYQQSLDQGLQFLIQYYNGEERAKGNILERFSAQQFPDLHSELNLSSLELGDSALYFCASSGSPGGNTEAFFGQGTRLTVV.

This chain joins TRBV6-5 and TRBJ2-7; 8 nucleotides align to TRBD1. The CDR3 runs to 14 residues. V was pared by 6 bases and J by 3 bases, with 7 bases of the junction left unmatched. The germline V gene has CDR1 MNHEY and CDR2 SVGAGI. CDR3 residues: CASRAGTGLYEQYF. CDR3 DNA sequence: TGTGCCAGCAGGGCCGGGACAGGACTCTACGAGCAGTACTTC.

The chain carries TRBV2 and TRBJ1-1; TRBD1 matches at 8 bases. The CDR3 has 18 amino acids. Trimming removed 4 bases from V and 0 bases from J; junction bases left unmatched: 13. Per germline, CDR1 SNHLY and CDR2 FYNNEI. This CDR3 reads CASSGGGQGSLLNTEAFF. The CDR3, as DNA: TGTGCCAGCAGTGGCGGTGGACAGGGTAGTCTTCTGAACACTGAAGCTTTCTTT.

The chain employs TRBV7-3 and TRBJ1-1, with no clear D. V lost 8 bases and J lost 6, with 16 bases in between. The CDR3 sequence is 13 residues long. Germline values: CDR1 SGHTA, CDR2 FQGTGA. CDR3 protein: CASVEGKFAEAFF. The CDR3 DNA reads as TGTGCCAGCGTCGAAGGGAAATTCGCTGAAGCTTTCTTT. The full variable domain, rest sourced from reference TRBV7-3 and TRBJ1-1, is GAGVSQTPSNKVTEKGKYVELRCDPISGHTALYWYRQSLGQGPEFLIYFQGTGAADDSGLPNDRFFAVRPEGSVSTLKIQRTERGDSAVYLCASVEGKFAEAFFGQGTRLTVV.

V is TRBV7-2 and J is TRBJ2-1; D is unclear. V dropped 3 bases and J dropped 0 bases, with 6 bases sitting between them. Germline V gene sequence: CDR1 SGHTA, CDR2 FQGNSA. The CDR3 is made up of 14 amino acids. The CDR3 sequence is CASSLVSSYNEQFF. The CDR3, as DNA: TGTGCCAGCAGCTTGGTTAGCTCCTACAATGAGCAGTTCTTC. Based on the CDR3 plus reference TRBV7-2 and TRBJ2-1, the full variable domain is GAGVSQSPSNKVTEKGKDVELRCDPISGHTALYWYRQSLGQGLEFLIYFQGNSAPDKSGLPSDRFSAERTGGSVSTLTIQRTQQEDSAVYLCASSLVSSYNEQFFGPGTRLTVL.

The chain joins TRBV15 to TRBJ2-7, with unresolved D. This CDR3 is built from 14 residues. V lost 0 bases, J lost 3 bases, and 9 bases lay in between. The germline V gene has CDR1 LNHNV and CDR2 YYDKDF (reference sequence). CDR3 in DNA: TGTGCCACCAGCAGAGAGGAGTTAGGCTACGAGCAGTACTTC. It is translated as CATSREELGYEQYF.